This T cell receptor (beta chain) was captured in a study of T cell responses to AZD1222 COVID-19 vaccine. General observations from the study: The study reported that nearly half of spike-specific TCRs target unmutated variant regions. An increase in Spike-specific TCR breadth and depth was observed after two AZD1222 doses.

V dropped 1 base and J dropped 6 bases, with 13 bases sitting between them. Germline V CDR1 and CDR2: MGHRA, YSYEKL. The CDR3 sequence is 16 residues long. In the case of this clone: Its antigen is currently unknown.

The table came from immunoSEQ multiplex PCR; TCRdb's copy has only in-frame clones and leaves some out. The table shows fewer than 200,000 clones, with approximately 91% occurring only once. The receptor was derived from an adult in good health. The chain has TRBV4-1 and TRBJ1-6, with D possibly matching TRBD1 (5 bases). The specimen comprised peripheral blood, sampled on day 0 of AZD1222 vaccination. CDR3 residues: CASSQVSHRINSPLHF. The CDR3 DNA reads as TGCGCCAGCAGCCAAGTCTCCCACAGGATTAATTCACCCCTCCACTTT.